Described below is a single T cell receptor beta chain sequence and its context. Its antigen is unknown. V was shortened by 7 bases and J by 2 bases, with 15 bases between the two germline ends. The CDR3 contains 14 residues. CDR1 and CDR2 from the germline V gene are MDHEN and SYDVKM. This entry comes from a study of OX40 agonist ivuxolimab in advanced cancers. Looking at the study overall: Hepatocellular carcinoma, melanoma, renal cell or head and neck cancer occurred in dose-escalation patients. Aged 23 to 79 with a mean of approximately 60 years, they were about 80% male.

Points from the study as a whole: More expanded clones were seen, on average, in CD8+ T cells than in CD4+.

Using immunoSEQ multiplex PCR, the repertoire was profiled, and TCRdb retains in-frame clones only, with some absent. The sample shows around 20,000 clones, 65% to 85% of them seen only once. This chain joins TRBV28 and TRBJ2-7, with D perhaps assigned TRBD1 or TRBD2 (5 bases each). The sequencing used CD4+ or CD8+ T cells sorted from blood, collected in a trial of the OX40 agonist ivuxolimab. The sequence came from an adult with an advanced solid tumor such as melanoma, head and neck, liver or kidney cancer. CDR3 loop: CASTGWGSPYEQYF. CDR3 sequence (DNA): TGTGCCAGCACGGGGTGGGGCAGTCCCTACGAGCAGTACTTC.